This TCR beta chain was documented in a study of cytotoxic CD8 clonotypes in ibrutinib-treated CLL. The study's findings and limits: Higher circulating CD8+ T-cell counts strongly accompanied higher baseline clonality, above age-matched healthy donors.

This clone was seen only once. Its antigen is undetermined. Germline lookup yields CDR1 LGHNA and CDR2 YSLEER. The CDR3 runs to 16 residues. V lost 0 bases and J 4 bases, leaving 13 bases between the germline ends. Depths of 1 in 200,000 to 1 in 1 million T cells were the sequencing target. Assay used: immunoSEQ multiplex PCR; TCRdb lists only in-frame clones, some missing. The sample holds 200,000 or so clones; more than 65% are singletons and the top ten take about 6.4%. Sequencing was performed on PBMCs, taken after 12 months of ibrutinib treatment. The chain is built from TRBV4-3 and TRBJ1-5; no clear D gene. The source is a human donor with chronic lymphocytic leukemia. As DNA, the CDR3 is TGCGCCAGCAGCCAAGAATGGTTAGAAGGGAATCAGCCCCAGCATTTT. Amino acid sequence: CASSQEWLEGNQPQHF.